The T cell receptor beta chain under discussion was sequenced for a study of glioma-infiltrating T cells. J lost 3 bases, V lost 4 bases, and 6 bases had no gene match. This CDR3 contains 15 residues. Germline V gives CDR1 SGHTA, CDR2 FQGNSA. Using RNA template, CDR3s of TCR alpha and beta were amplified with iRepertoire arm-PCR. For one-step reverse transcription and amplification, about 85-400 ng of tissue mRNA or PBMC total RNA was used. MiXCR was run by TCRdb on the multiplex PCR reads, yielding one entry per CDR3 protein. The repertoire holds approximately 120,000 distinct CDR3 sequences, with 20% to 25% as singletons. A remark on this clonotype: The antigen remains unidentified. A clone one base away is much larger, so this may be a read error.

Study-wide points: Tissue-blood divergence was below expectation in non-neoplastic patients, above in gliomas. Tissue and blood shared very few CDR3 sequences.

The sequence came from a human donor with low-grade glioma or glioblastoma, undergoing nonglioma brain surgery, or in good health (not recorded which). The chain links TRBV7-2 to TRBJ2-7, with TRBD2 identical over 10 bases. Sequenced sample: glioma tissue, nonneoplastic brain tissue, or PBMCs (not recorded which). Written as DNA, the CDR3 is TGTGCCAGCAGCTACACCGGGACTAGCGTCTACGAGCAGTACTTC. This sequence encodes CASSYTGTSVYEQYF. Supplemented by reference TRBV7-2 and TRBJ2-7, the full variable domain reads GAGVSQSPSNKVTEKGKDVELRCDPISGHTALYWYRQSLGQGLEFLIYFQGNSAPDKSGLPSDRFSAERTGGSVSTLTIQRTQQEDSAVYLCASSYTGTSVYEQYFGPGTRLTVT.